A single sample gave rise to the 22 T cell receptor beta chains below, sequenced in a study of Tregs in tolerant kidney transplant recipients. Clones were read by immunoSEQ multiplex PCR, and TCRdb kept only the in-frame ones, dropping some. This table holds under 300,000 clones, around 81% found once. The sample was CD4+ T cells from blood. All receptors come from a human donor in good health.

This chain links TRBV19 with TRBJ1-1; D is unresolved. The CDR3 extends over 11 amino acids. The V and J ends lost 8 bases and 2 bases respectively, with 6 bases between them. Germline V gene lookup returns CDR1 LNHDA and CDR2 SQIVND (reference sequence). CDR3 nucleotide sequence: TGTGCCAGTGAAGGAAACACTGAAGCTTTCTTT. Translation gives CASEGNTEAFF. The complete variable domain, with remaining parts taken from reference TRBV19 and TRBJ1-1, reads DGGITQSPKYLFRKEGQNVTLSCEQNLNHDAMYWYRQDPGQGLRLIYYSQIVNDFQKGDIAEGYSVSREKKESFPLTVTSAQKNPTAFYLCASEGNTEAFFGQGTRLTVV.

The chain is built from TRBV19 and TRBJ2-4, with D possibly being TRBD1 (6 bases). This CDR3 has 14 amino acids. The germline V and J ends were trimmed by 5 bases and 7 bases, with 15 bases remaining between them. The V gene's germline CDR1 is LNHDA and CDR2 SQIVND (reference sequence). The chain's CDR3 is CASSSAGQINIQYF. CDR3 coding DNA: TGTGCCAGTAGTTCGGCCGGACAGATCAACATTCAGTACTTC.

This clone was picked up a small number of times. The rearrangement joins TRBV9 to TRBJ2-5, with 11 positions matching TRBD2. The germline CDR1 and CDR2 sequences are SGDLS and YYNGEE. The CDR3 has 16 amino acids. V gave up 3 bases and J gave up 7 bases; unmatched junction bases: 11. CDR3 residues: CASSASLAGGPGTQYF. Here the CDR3 DNA reads TGTGCCAGCAGCGCCTCTTTAGCGGGAGGGCCGGGGACCCAGTACTTC.

The gene calls are TRBV9 and TRBJ1-6, with 10 positions matching TRBD1. V gave up 0 bases and J gave up 11 bases; unmatched junction bases: 5. The CDR3 sequence is 15 residues long. Germline V gene data show CDR1 as SGDLS and CDR2 as YYNGEE. DNA of the CDR3: TGTGCCAGCAGCGTAGTCGGACAGGGGGGTGCACCCCTCCACTTT. Encoded protein: CASSVVGQGGAPLHF. Full variable domain (rest looked up from reference TRBV9 and TRBJ1-6): DSGVTQTPKHLITATGQRVTLRCSPRSGDLSVYWYQQSLDQGLQFLIQYYNGEERAKGNILERFSAQQFPDLHSELNLSSLELGDSALYFCASSVVGQGGAPLHFGNGTRLTVT.

This clone came up a few times. The CDR3 nucleotides read TGTGCCAGCAGCTTATGGAGCGGGAGTGGGGAGACCCAGTACTTC. The encoded protein is CASSLWSGSGETQYF. This rearrangement joins TRBV7-2 to TRBJ2-5; TRBD2 agrees at 8 bases. V lost 2 bases, J lost 5 bases, and 7 bases stayed unmatched. This CDR3 contains 15 residues. Germline V gene sequence: CDR1 SGHTA, CDR2 FQGNSA.

V and J are TRBV6-6 and TRBJ1-1, with 7 bases that match TRBD1. This CDR3 is 15 amino acids long. J was trimmed by 2 bases and V by 6 bases; bases with no gene match: 9. Germline-derived CDR1 and CDR2 are MNHNY and SVGAGI (reference sequence). The CDR3 nucleotides read TGTGCCAGCAGGCAGTCAGGGGGGCCTAACACTGAAGCTTTCTTT. Translated: CASRQSGGPNTEAFF.

The chain is built from TRBV6-1 and TRBJ1-5, with TRBD1 matching over 10 bases. CDR1 and CDR2 from the germline V gene are MNHNS and SASEGT. The CDR3 consists of 15 residues. V was pared by 5 bases and J by 6 bases, with 7 bases of the junction left unmatched. For the CDR3, the DNA is TGTGCCAGCAGTTCTGGGACAGGGGAGGTTCAGCCCCAGCATTTT. It is translated as CASSSGTGEVQPQHF.

The chain joins TRBV7-8 to TRBJ2-7; the D gene is possibly TRBD2 (5 bases). Germline V gene data show CDR1 as SGHVS and CDR2 as FQNEAQ. This CDR3 is built from 13 residues. V shed 0 bases and J shed 2 bases, with 5 bases lying between them. The CDR3: CASSLALAYEQYF. The CDR3 region has the DNA TGTGCCAGCAGCTTAGCACTAGCCTACGAGCAGTACTTC.

This clone was recorded once. This chain uses TRBV2 with TRBJ2-4; D ambiguous. CDR3 length: 14 residues. Germline assignment: CDR1 SNHLY and CDR2 FYNNEI. Trimming took 2 bases from V and 3 from J, leaving 8 bases between them. The CDR3 region is CASSERVGKNIQYF. CDR3 sequence (DNA): TGTGCCAGCAGTGAAAGGGTTGGCAAAAACATTCAGTACTTC.

The V and J genes are TRBV28 and TRBJ1-5; the D gene is possibly TRBD1 (6 bases). The CDR3 is made up of 14 amino acids. The germline V gene encodes CDR1 MDHEN and CDR2 SYDVKM. V was trimmed by 2 bases and J by 7 bases, leaving 12 bases between them. The CDR3 coding sequence is TGTGCCAGCAGTTTAGGGGGGCGGTGGCAGCCCCAGCATTTT. Protein: CASSLGGRWQPQHF.

The chain uses TRBV6-4 and TRBJ1-1; D is unclear. Germline V gene lookup returns CDR1 MRHNA and CDR2 SNTAGT. This CDR3 is 13 amino acids long. V gave up 6 bases and J gave up 1 base, with 9 bases separating them. CDR3 in DNA: TGTGCCAGCAGCCTCACAAGGAACACTGAAGCTTTCTTT. This gives the protein CASSLTRNTEAFF.

This clone was seen just once. The V call is TRBV30, the J call TRBJ2-7; a weak D match, TRBD2 (5 bases). Between the trimmed V and J ends, which lost 0 bases and 6 bases, there was a span of 18 bases. There are 15 residues in the CDR3. Germline CDR1 reads GTSNPN; CDR2 reads SVGIG (reference sequence). In DNA, the CDR3 is TGTGCCTGGAGTGTACGAGGGCAGATCACCCTCGAGCAGTACTTC. This sequence encodes CAWSVRGQITLEQYF. Full variable domain (remainder filled in from reference TRBV30 and TRBJ2-7): SQTIHQWPATLVQPVGSPLSLECTVEGTSNPNLYWYRQAAGRGLQLLFYSVGIGQISSEVPQNLSASRPQDRQFILSSKKLLLSDSGFYLCAWSVRGQITLEQYFGPGTRLTVT.

This clone has just a few counts. V and J are TRBV25-1 and TRBJ2-2, with D possibly TRBD2 on 6 matching bases. The V gene's germline CDR1 is MGHDK and CDR2 SYGVNS. This CDR3 comprises 14 residues. Trimming took off 8 bases at V and 2 bases at J, with 12 bases between the two ends. CDR3 sequence: CASGGTPNTGELFF. The CDR3 nucleotides are TGTGCCAGCGGCGGGACTCCCAACACCGGGGAGCTGTTTTTT.

The chain employs TRBV6-6 and TRBJ2-7; maybe TRBD2 (7 bases). V dropped 2 bases and J dropped 6 bases, with 14 bases sitting between them. CDR1 and CDR2 from the germline V gene are MNHNY and SVGAGI (reference sequence). This CDR3 region has 14 residues. The CDR3 DNA reads as TGTGCCAGCAGTTACGGGGGGGCCCAAGTCGAGCAGTACTTC. This encodes CASSYGGAQVEQYF.

This chain joins TRBV19 and TRBJ2-3; D is perhaps TRBD2 (6 bases). V was clipped by 2 bases and J by 2 bases, with 14 bases between them. Germline CDR1 LNHDA, CDR2 SQIVND (reference sequence). The CDR3 is 16 amino acids. CDR3 sequence reads: CASSISGRGLTDTQYF. The CDR3 nucleotides are TGTGCCAGTAGTATATCCGGGAGAGGGCTCACAGATACGCAGTATTTT.

This clone has a single count. This chain joins TRBV19 and TRBJ1-5; a weak D match, TRBD1 (6 bases). V was pared by 10 bases and J by 6 bases, with 19 bases between. Germline V lookup: CDR1 LNHDA, CDR2 SQIVND (reference sequence). The CDR3 sequence is 14 residues long. The CDR3, as DNA: TGTGCCACCCACCCGGTTGACAGGTCTCAGCCCCAGCATTTT. Encoded protein: CATHPVDRSQPQHF. The full variable domain, completed using reference TRBV19 and TRBJ1-5, is DGGITQSPKYLFRKEGQNVTLSCEQNLNHDAMYWYRQDPGQGLRLIYYSQIVNDFQKGDIAEGYSVSREKKESFPLTVTSAQKNPTAFYLCATHPVDRSQPQHFGDGTRLSIL.

The chain has TRBV11-2 and TRBJ2-7; 8 bases are a match to TRBD2. V was clipped by 6 bases and J by 4 bases; unmatched bases: 11. This CDR3 spans 15 amino acids. Germline lookup yields CDR1 SGHAT and CDR2 FQNNGV. The CDR3 coding sequence is TGTGCCAGCAGACCAGTAGGGACTAGTCGTTACGAGCAGTACTTC. It yields the protein CASRPVGTSRYEQYF.

The rearrangement links TRBV7-2 to TRBJ2-1, with D unresolved. Germline-derived CDR1 and CDR2 are SGHTA and FQGNSA. CDR3 length: 12 amino acids. Trimming removed 5 bases from V and 7 bases from J, with 9 bases in between. The CDR3 protein is CASSPGRNEQFF. For the CDR3, the DNA is TGTGCCAGCAGCCCCGGCCGGAATGAGCAGTTCTTC.

This chain uses TRBV6-1 with TRBJ2-5; D could derive from TRBD1 or TRBD2 (5 bases each). Gene TRBJ2-7 matches the end of the DNA better, so the J call may be wrong. Germline assignment: CDR1 MNHNS and CDR2 SASEGT. The CDR3 is 13 residues long. The CDR3 protein is CASRAGAAYEQYF. CDR3 DNA sequence: TGTGCCAGCAGGGCCGGGGCAGCCTACGAGCAGTACTTC.

This chain links TRBV6-6 with TRBJ2-1, with 11 bases lining up with TRBD2. Looked up from germline, CDR1 is MNHNY and CDR2 is SVGAGI (reference sequence). CDR3 length: 15 residues. Losses at the gene ends were 6 bases for V and 3 bases for J; bases not matched to a gene: 4. The CDR3 nucleotides read TGTGCCAGCAGGTACCTAGCGGGAGGCTACAATGAGCAGTTCTTC. Protein product: CASRYLAGGYNEQFF.

This clone was observed a single time. This chain uses TRBV2 with TRBJ2-5; D is perhaps TRBD1 (5 bases). Trimming stripped 4 bases from V and 4 bases from J, with 13 bases between. Germline CDR1 SNHLY, CDR2 FYNNEI. CDR3 length equals 14 residues. CDR3 DNA sequence: TGTGCCAGCAGTGTGCAGCAGGGTCGAGAGACCCAGTACTTC. Protein product: CASSVQQGRETQYF.

This clone has more than one count but fewer than ten. The V and J genes are TRBV7-2 and TRBJ2-2; weak D call: TRBD2 (6 bases). Germline CDR1 reads SGHTA; CDR2 reads FQGNSA. Trimming pared 4 bases from V and 3 bases from J, leaving 6 bases between. This CDR3 has 13 residues. CDR3 DNA: TGTGCCAGCAGCTGGAGGGACACCGGGGAGCTGTTTTTT. Its translation: CASSWRDTGELFF.